These 2 T cell receptor beta chains came from one sample sequenced in a study of blood T cell repertoires in COVID-19. Method: immunoSEQ multiplex PCR; TCRdb's copy keeps in-frame clones and lacks some. Of some 100,000 clones listed, around 81% are singletons. Sequencing was done on a sample of peripheral blood. These receptor sequences come from a human donor in a cohort sampled during active or convalescent COVID-19.

This chain joins TRBV9 and TRBJ1-3; TRBD1 might be the D (5 bases). This CDR3 has 15 amino acids. V was clipped by 1 base and J by 4 bases, with 12 bases between them. Germline CDR1 and CDR2: SGDLS and YYNGEE. Written as DNA, the CDR3 is TGTGCCAGCAGCGTATCGGGGACTACCGGAAACACCATATATTTT. Translating it yields CASSVSGTTGNTIYF.

The chain carries TRBV9 and TRBJ2-1; 9 bases agree with TRBD2. The CDR3 loop spans 14 amino acids. Germline V gene lookup returns CDR1 SGDLS and CDR2 YYNGEE. V lost 4 bases and J lost 7; bases outside the gene matches: 6. The CDR3 spells CASSSGGGANEQFF. The DNA of the CDR3 is TGTGCCAGCAGCAGTGGCGGGGGGGCTAATGAGCAGTTCTTC.